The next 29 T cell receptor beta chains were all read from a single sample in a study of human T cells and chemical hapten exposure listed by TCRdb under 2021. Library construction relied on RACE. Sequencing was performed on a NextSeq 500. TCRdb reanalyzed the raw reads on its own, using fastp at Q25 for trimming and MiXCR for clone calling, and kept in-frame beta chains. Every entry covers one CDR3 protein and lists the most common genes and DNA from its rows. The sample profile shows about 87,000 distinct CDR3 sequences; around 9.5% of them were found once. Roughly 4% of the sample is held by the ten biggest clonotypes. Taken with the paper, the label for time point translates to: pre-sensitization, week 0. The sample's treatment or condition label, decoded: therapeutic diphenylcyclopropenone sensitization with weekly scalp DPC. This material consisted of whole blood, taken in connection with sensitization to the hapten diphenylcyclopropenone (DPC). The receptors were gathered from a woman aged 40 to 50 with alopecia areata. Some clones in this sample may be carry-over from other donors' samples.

The CDR3 loop reads CASRGLAGGVAYNEQFF. The CDR3 DNA reads TGTGCCAGCAGGGGACTAGCGGGGGGGGTTGCCTACAATGAGCAGTTCTTC. The chain has TRBV7-8 and TRBJ2-1, with TRBD2 matching over 16 bases. The CDR3 totals 17 residues. CDR1 and CDR2 from the germline V gene are SGHVS and FQNEAQ. Germline trimming cut 6 bases from V and 2 bases from J; bases unmatched to any gene: 4.

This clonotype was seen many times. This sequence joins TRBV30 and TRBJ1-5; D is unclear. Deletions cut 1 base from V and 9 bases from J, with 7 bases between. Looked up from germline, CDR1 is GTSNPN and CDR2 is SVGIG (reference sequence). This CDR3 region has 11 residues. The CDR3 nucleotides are TGTGCCTGGAGTGCCTTCGGGCCCCAGCATTTT. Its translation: CAWSAFGPQHF. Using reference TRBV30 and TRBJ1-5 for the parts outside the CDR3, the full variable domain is SQTIHQWPATLVQPVGSPLSLECTVEGTSNPNLYWYRQAAGRGLQLLFYSVGIGQISSEVPQNLSASRPQDRQFILSSKKLLLSDSGFYLCAWSAFGPQHFGDGTRLSIL.

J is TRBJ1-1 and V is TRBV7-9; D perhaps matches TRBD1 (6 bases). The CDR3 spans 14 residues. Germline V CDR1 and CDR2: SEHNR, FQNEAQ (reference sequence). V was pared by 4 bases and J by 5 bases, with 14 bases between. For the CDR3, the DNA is TGTGCCAGCAGCTCGGGGGCGCAGAGGACTGAAGCTTTCTTT. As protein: CASSSGAQRTEAFF.

CDR3 nucleotide sequence: TGTGCCAGCACCCGGGGGCGAGGGAGTGATGGCTACACCTTC. Translated, it gives CASTRGRGSDGYTF. The V call is TRBV6-5, the J call TRBJ1-2; tentative D call: TRBD1 (6 bases). This CDR3 spans 14 amino acids. Per the germline V gene, CDR1 is MNHEY and CDR2 is SVGAGI. V lost 7 bases and J 6 bases, leaving 18 bases between the germline ends.

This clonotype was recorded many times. The CDR3 nucleotides read TGCGCCAGCAGCTTGAATAAGCGAGTGGAGACCCAGTACTTC. It codes for CASSLNKRVETQYF. The chain employs TRBV5-1 and TRBJ2-5; D unresolved. Germline CDR1 SGHRS, CDR2 YFSETQ. V was cut by 1 base and J by 5 bases, with 12 bases left in between. This CDR3 contains 14 residues.

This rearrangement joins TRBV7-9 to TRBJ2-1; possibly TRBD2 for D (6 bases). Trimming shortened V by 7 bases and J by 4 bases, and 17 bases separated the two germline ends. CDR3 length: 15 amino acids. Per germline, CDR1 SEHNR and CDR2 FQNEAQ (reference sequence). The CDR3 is CASTPAGRPYNEQFF. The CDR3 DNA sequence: TGTGCCAGCACCCCCGCGGGACGGCCTTACAATGAGCAGTTCTTC.

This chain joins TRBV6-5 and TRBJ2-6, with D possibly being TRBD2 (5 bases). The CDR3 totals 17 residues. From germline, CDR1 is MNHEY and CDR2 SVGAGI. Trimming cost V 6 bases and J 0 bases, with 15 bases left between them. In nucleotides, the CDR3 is TGTGCCAGCAGGGAGGTGGCAGTGAGCTCTGGGGCCAACGTCCTGACTTTC. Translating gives CASREVAVSSGANVLTF.

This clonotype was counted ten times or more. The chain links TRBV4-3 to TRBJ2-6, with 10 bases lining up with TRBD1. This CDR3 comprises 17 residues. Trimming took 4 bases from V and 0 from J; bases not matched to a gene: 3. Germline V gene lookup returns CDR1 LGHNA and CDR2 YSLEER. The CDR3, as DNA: TGCGCCAGCAGCCCACGGGACAGGGGCTCTGGGGCCAACGTCCTGACTTTC. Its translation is CASSPRDRGSGANVLTF.

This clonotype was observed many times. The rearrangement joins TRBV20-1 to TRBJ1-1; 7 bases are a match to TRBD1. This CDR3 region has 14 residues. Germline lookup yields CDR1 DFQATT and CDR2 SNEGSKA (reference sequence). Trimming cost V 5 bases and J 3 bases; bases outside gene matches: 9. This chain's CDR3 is CSAHKSGGDTEAFF. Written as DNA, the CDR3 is TGCAGTGCTCACAAATCAGGGGGGGACACTGAAGCTTTCTTT.

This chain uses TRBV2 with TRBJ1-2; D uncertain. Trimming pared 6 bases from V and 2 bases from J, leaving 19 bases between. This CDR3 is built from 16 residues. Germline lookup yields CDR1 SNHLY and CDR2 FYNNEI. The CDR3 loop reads CASRDVFQTVNYGYTF. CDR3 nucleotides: TGTGCCAGCAGAGACGTATTCCAGACGGTGAACTATGGCTACACCTTC. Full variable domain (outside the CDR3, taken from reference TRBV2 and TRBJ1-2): EPEVTQTPSHQVTQMGQEVILRCVPISNHLYFYWYRQILGQKVEFLVSFYNNEISEKSEIFDDQFSVERPDGSNFTLKIRSTKLEDSAMYFCASRDVFQTVNYGYTFGSGTRLTVV.

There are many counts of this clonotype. The CDR3 DNA reads as TGTGCCAGCAGTTTAATGGCAGGGCCCGATACGCAGTATTTT. Translated: CASSLMAGPDTQYF. The rearrangement uses TRBV27 and TRBJ2-3; tentative D call: TRBD1 (5 bases). V was pared by 2 bases and J by 6 bases, with 12 bases between. The length of the CDR3 is 14 residues. The germline CDR1 and CDR2 sequences are MNHEY and SMNVEV (reference sequence).

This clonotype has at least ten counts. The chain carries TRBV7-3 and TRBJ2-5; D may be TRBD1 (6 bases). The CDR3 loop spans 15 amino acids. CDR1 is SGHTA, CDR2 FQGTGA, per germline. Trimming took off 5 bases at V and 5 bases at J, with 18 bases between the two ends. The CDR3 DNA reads TGTGCCAGCAGCCGTACAGGGATAGTCGGGGAGACCCAGTACTTC. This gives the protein CASSRTGIVGETQYF.

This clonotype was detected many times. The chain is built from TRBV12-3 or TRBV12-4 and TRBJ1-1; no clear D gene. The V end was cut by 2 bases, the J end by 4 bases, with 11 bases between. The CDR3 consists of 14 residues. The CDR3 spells CASSLRSLLTEAFF. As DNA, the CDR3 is TGTGCCAGCAGTTTAAGGAGCTTGCTCACTGAAGCTTTCTTT.

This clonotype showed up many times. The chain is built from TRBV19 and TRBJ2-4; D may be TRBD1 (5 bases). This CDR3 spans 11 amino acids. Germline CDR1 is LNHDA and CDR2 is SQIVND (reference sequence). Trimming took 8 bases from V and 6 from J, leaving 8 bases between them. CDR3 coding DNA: TGTGCCAGTGGCCAGGGAAACATTCAGTACTTC. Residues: CASGQGNIQYF.

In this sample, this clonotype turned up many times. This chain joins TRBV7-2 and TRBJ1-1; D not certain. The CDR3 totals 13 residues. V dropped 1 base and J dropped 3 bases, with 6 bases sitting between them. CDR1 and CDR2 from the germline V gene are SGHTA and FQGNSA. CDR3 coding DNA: TGTGCCAGCAGCTTAGGGCCGGACACTGAAGCTTTCTTT. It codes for CASSLGPDTEAFF.

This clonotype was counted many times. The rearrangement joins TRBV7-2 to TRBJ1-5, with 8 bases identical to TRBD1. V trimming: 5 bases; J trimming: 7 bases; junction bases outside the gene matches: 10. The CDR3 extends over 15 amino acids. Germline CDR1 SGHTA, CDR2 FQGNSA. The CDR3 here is CASSPRQGQEQPQHF. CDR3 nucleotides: TGTGCCAGCAGCCCAAGACAGGGACAGGAACAGCCCCAGCATTTT.

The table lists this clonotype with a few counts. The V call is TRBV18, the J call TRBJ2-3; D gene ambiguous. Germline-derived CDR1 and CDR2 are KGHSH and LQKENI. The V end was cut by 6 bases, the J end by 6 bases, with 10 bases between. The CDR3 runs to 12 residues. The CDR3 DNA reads TGTGCCAGCTCGGCCCAGAGGGATACGCAGTATTTT. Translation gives CASSAQRDTQYF.

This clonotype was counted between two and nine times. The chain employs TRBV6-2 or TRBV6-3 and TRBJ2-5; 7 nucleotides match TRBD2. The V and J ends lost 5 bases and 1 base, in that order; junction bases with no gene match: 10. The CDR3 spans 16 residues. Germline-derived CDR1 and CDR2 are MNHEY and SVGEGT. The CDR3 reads CASSPVGGVVQETQYF. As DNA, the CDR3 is TGTGCCAGCAGTCCTGTTGGGGGGGTAGTCCAAGAGACCCAGTACTTC.

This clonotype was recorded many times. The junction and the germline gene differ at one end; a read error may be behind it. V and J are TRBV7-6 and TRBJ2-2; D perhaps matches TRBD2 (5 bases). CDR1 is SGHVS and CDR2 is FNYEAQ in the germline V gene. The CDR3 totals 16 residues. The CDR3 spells CASSLGRGPNTGELFF. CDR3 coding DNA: TGCGCCAGCAGCTTAGGGAGAGGGCCGAACACCGGGGAGCTGTTTTTT.

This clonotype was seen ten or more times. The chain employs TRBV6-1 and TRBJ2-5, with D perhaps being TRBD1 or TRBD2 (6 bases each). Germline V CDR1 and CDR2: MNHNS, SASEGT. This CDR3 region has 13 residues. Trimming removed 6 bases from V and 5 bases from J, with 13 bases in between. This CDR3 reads CASRRGDGETQYF. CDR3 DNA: TGTGCCAGCAGGAGGGGGGACGGGGAGACCCAGTACTTC.

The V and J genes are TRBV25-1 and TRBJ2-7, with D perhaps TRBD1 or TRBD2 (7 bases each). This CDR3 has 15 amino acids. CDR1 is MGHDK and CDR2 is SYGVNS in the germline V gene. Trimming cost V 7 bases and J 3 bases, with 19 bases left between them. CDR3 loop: CASNRQGGDHYEQYF. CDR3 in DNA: TGTGCCAGCAACAGACAGGGAGGGGACCACTACGAGCAGTACTTC.

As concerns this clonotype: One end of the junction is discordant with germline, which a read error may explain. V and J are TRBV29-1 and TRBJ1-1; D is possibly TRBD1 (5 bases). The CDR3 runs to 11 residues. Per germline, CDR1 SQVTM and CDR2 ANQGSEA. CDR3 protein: CSVDRYTEAFF. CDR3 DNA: TGCAGTGTTGACAGATACACTGAAGCTTTCTTT.

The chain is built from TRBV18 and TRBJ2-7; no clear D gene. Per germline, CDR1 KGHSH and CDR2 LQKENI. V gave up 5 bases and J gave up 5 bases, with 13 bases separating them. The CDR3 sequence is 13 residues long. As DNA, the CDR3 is TGTGCCAGCTCAGGTACAGAAGGAAACGAGCAGTACTTC. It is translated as CASSGTEGNEQYF. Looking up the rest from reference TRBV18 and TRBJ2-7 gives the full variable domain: NAGVMQNPRHLVRRRGQEARLRCSPMKGHSHVYWYRQLPEEGLKFMVYLQKENIIDESGMPKERFSAEFPKEGPSILRIQQVVRGDSAAYFCASSGTEGNEQYFGPGTRLTVT.

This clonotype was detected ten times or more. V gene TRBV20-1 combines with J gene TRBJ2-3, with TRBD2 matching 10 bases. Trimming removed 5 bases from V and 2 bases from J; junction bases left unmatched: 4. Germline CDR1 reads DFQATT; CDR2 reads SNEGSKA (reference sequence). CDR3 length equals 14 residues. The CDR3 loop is CSARTSGLTDTQYF. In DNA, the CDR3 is TGCAGTGCTCGGACTAGCGGCCTCACAGATACGCAGTATTTT.

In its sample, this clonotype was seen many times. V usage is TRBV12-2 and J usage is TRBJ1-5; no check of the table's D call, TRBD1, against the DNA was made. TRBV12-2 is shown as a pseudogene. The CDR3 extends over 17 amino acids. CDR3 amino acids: CASRPRHYKYSNQPQHF. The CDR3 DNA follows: TGTGCAAGTCGCCCGCGCCATTACAAGTATAGCAATCAGCCCCAGCATTTT.

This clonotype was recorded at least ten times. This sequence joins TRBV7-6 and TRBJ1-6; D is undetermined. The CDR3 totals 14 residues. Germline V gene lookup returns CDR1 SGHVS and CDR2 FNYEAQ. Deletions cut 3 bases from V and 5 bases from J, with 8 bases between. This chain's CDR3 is CASSLSSNNSPLHF. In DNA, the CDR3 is TGTGCCAGCAGCTTGTCAAGCAATAATTCACCCCTCCACTTT. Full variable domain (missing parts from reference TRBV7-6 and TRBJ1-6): GAGVSQSPRYKVTKRGQDVALRCDPISGHVSLYWYRQALGQGPEFLTYFNYEAQQDKSGLPNDRFSAERPEGSISTLTIQRTEQRDSAMYRCASSLSSNNSPLHFGNGTRLTVT.

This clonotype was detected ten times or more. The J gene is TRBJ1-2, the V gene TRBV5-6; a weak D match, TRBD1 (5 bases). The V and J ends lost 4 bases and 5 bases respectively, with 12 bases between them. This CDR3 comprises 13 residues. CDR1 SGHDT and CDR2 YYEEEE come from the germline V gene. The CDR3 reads CASSQDRTYGYTF. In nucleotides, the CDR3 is TGTGCCAGCAGCCAAGATCGGACATATGGCTACACCTTC.

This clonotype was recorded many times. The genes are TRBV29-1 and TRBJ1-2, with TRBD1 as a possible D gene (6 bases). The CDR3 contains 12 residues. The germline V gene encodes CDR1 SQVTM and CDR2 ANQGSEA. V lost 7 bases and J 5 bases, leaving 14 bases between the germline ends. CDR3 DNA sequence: TGCAGCGCCTCACAGGGCACATATGGCTACACCTTC. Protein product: CSASQGTYGYTF. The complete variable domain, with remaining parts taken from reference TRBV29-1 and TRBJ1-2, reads SAVISQKPSRDICQRGTSLTIQCQVDSQVTMMFWYRQQPGQSLTLIATANQGSEATYESGFVIDKFPISRPNLTFSTLTVSNMSPEDSSIYLCSASQGTYGYTFGSGTRLTVV.

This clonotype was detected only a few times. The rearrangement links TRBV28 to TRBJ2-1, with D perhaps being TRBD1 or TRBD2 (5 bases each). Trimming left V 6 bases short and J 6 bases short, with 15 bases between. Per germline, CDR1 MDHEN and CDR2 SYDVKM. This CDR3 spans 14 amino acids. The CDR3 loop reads CASSRGPGRNEQFF. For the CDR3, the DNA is TGTGCCAGCAGCCGGGGACCGGGGCGCAATGAGCAGTTCTTC.